The 12 T cell receptor beta chains in this list originate from one sample, sequenced in a study of blood T cells in healthy people across ages. Alongside a J-beta primer mix, a sample-barcoded 5' primer served in a second PCR lasting about 6 to 12 cycles. Each CDR3 protein is one row after TCRdb ran MiXCR on the 5' RACE reads. The sample lists 850,000 or so distinct CDR3 sequences, about 28% occurring once. The specimen was blood. Receptors were obtained from a woman aged 80 or over in good health.

This clonotype was found once. The chain recombines TRBV13 with TRBJ1-3, with D unresolved. V lost 5 bases, J lost 7 bases, and 15 bases lay in between. The CDR3 sequence is 14 residues long. Germline V gives CDR1 PRHDT, CDR2 FYEKMQ (reference sequence). The chain's CDR3 is CASSLMKPQNTIYF. The CDR3 nucleotides are TGTGCCAGCAGCCTAATGAAGCCCCAGAACACCATATATTTT.

The CDR3 DNA reads as TGTGCCAGCTCACCGGGGACGGGGGAAAAACTGTTTTTT. Translated: CASSPGTGEKLFF. V and J are TRBV18 and TRBJ1-4; possibly TRBD1 for D (5 bases). The germline CDR1 and CDR2 sequences are KGHSH and LQKENI. The CDR3 sequence is 13 residues long. Trimming took off 3 bases at V and 8 bases at J, with 10 bases between the two ends.

This rearrangement joins TRBV7-2 to TRBJ2-5; D possibly corresponds to TRBD2 (6 bases). CDR1 and CDR2 (germline): SGHTA, FQGNSA. V shed 10 bases and J shed 11 bases, with 23 bases lying between them. The CDR3 is 13 amino acids. The CDR3 DNA follows: TGTGCCACCGGGAAGGCTAGCGACAATGAGCAGTACTTC. Its protein is CATGKASDNEQYF. Supplemented by reference TRBV7-2 and TRBJ2-5, the full variable domain reads GAGVSQSPSNKVTEKGKDVELRCDPISGHTALYWYRQSLGQGLEFLIYFQGNSAPDKSGLPSDRFSAERTGGSVSTLTIQRTQQEDSAVYLCATGKASDNEQYFGPGTRLLVL.

This clonotype was recorded at least ten times. The chain links TRBV20-1 to TRBJ2-1; the D call may be TRBD1 or TRBD2 (5 bases each). Germline CDR1 reads DFQATT; CDR2 reads SNEGSKA (reference sequence). The CDR3 totals 13 residues. The DNA of the CDR3 is TGCAGGGTCTACTCGGGGCCCTACAATGAGCAGTTCTTC. This translates into CRVYSGPYNEQFF.

This clonotype appeared a few times. The chain employs TRBV5-1 and TRBJ1-1; TRBD1 matches at 11 bases. The germline CDR1 and CDR2 sequences are SGHRS and YFSETQ. J gave up 5 bases and V 4 bases, and 13 bases lay outside the gene matches. The CDR3 has 17 residues. This chain's CDR3 is CASSPTGRTGGGTEAFF. The CDR3 nucleotides read TGCGCCAGCAGCCCGACTGGTCGGACAGGGGGCGGAACTGAAGCTTTCTTT.

The chain employs TRBV27 and TRBJ2-2, with D unresolved. This CDR3 region has 16 residues. The V end lost 0 bases, the J end lost 5 bases, and 13 bases lay between the germline ends. The germline V gene encodes CDR1 MNHEY and CDR2 SMNVEV (reference sequence). Here the CDR3 reads CASSLSGEIRTGELFF. For the CDR3, the DNA is TGTGCCAGCAGTTTATCGGGTGAGATCCGGACCGGGGAGCTGTTTTTT.

This clonotype was recorded many times. This chain links TRBV7-9 with TRBJ2-7; the D is unclear. Per the germline V gene, CDR1 is SEHNR and CDR2 is FQNEAQ (reference sequence). V was cut by 3 bases and J by 5 bases, with 11 bases left in between. The CDR3 runs to 13 residues. CDR3 DNA sequence: TGTGCCAGCAGCTTTGAGTATTTCGACGAGCAGTACTTC. Protein sequence: CASSFEYFDEQYF.

This clonotype was counted many times. The rearrangement joins TRBV20-1 to TRBJ2-7; 7 bases align to TRBD1. The CDR3 runs 10 residues. After removal of 6 bases from V and 10 bases from J, the junction contained 6 bases not matched to a gene. In germline, CDR1 is DFQATT, CDR2 SNEGSKA (reference sequence). CDR3 bases: TGCAGTGCAAAGCGACAGGGACAGTACTTC. This translates into CSAKRQGQYF.

V is TRBV30 and J is TRBJ2-4, with TRBD2 matching 10 bases. The germline V gene encodes CDR1 GTSNPN and CDR2 SVGIG (reference sequence). Trimming at V came to 3 bases and at J to 0 bases, leaving 8 bases not matched to a gene. This CDR3 is built from 17 residues. CDR3 coding DNA: TGTGCCTGGAGCTATAGGACTAGCGGATCAGCCAAAAACATTCAGTACTTC. It specifies CAWSYRTSGSAKNIQYF.

In this sample, this clonotype turned up many times. This may be a read error, as it is one base from a much larger clone. J is TRBJ2-7 and V is TRBV11-1, with D uncertain. This CDR3 contains 13 residues. Germline V gene data show CDR1 as SGHAT and CDR2 as FQDESV (reference sequence). V was cut by 4 bases and J by 3 bases, with 10 bases left in between. This CDR3 is CASSSGRVYEQYF. The CDR3 DNA reads TGTGCCAGCAGCTCAGGACGGGTCTACGAGCAGTACTTC. Filled out from reference TRBV11-1 and TRBJ2-7, the complete variable domain reads EAEVAQSPRYKITEKSQAVAFWCDPISGHATLYWYRQILGQGPELLVQFQDESVVDDSQLPKDRFSAERLKGVDSTLKIQPAELGDSAMYLCASSSGRVYEQYFGPGTRLTVT.

J is TRBJ1-2 and V is TRBV5-1; 7 bases are shared with TRBD1. The junction had 13 bases not matched to a gene; V was cut back by 4 bases and J by 7 bases. The CDR3 has 15 amino acids. The germline V gene has CDR1 SGHRS and CDR2 YFSETQ. CDR3 sequence: CASSLRWDSWSGYTF. The CDR3 region has the DNA TGCGCCAGCAGCCTCCGTTGGGACAGCTGGTCTGGCTACACCTTC.

Concerning this clonotype: A much larger clonotype is one base distant, so this may be a read error. The J gene is TRBJ2-3, the V gene TRBV18; D is possibly TRBD2 (7 bases). Per germline, CDR1 KGHSH and CDR2 LQKENI. This CDR3 has 14 residues. The CDR3 protein is CTSARGARTDTQYF. DNA of the CDR3: TGTACCAGCGCCCGGGGGGCCCGCACAGATACGCAGTATTTT.